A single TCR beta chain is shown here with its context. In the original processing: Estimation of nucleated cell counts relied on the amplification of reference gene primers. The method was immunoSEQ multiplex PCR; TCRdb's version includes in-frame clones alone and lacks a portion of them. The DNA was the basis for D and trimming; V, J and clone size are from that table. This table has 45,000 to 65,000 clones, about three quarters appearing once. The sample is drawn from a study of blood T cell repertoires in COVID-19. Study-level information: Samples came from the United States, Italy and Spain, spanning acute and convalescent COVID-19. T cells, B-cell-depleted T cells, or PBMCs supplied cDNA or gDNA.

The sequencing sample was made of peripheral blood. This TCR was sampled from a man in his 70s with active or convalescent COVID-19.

The CDR3 bases are TGTGCCAGCTCAAAAAAACAAATGAACACTGAAGCTTTCTTT. It codes for CASSKKQMNTEAFF. The chain employs TRBV18 and TRBJ1-1; D is ambiguous. CDR1 KGHSH and CDR2 LQKENI come from the germline V gene. The V and J ends lost 5 bases and 0 bases respectively, with 10 bases between them. The CDR3 is 14 amino acids.